The 30 T cell receptor beta chains in this list originate from one sample, sequenced in a study of cytomegalovirus exposure and HLA in healthy donors. The PCR ran on 60 Vbeta and 13 Jbeta primers. Only in-frame clones appear in the TCRdb table, and some are missing; sequencing was by immunoSEQ multiplex PCR. The repertoire holds about 69,000 clones, 76% seen once, with 3% to 4% in the top ten. Sequenced material: PBMCs. The source is a young man in good health and CMV-seronegative.

The V gene is TRBV6-6, the J gene TRBJ1-5, with 7 bases identical to TRBD1. CDR1 is MNHNY and CDR2 is SVGAGI in the germline V gene (reference sequence). V shed 6 bases, J shed 3 bases, and the junction held 8 bases outside the gene matches. The CDR3 spans 15 residues. CDR3 DNA sequence: TGTGCCAGCAGCCGCGGGACAGTAAACAATCAGCCCCAGCATTTT. Translating gives CASSRGTVNNQPQHF.

This clone was observed a few times. This chain uses TRBV28 with TRBJ1-2; 7 bases are shared with TRBD1. J lost 1 base, V lost 3 bases, and 2 bases had no gene match. The CDR3 length is 14 residues. The germline V gene has CDR1 MDHEN and CDR2 SYDVKM. CDR3 DNA: TGTGCCAGCAGTTTGGGGACAGTTAACTATGGCTACACCTTC. It encodes CASSLGTVNYGYTF.

The chain combines TRBV5-1 with TRBJ2-5; D possibly corresponds to TRBD2 (6 bases). The germline CDR1 and CDR2 sequences are SGHRS and YFSETQ. V was trimmed by 2 bases and J by 1 base, leaving 12 bases between them. This CDR3 region has 15 residues. CDR3 sequence reads: CASSLSGTPQETQYF. CDR3 DNA sequence: TGCGCCAGCAGCTTATCTGGGACTCCCCAAGAGACCCAGTACTTC.

The chain carries TRBV21-1 and TRBJ1-3; the table's D call of TRBD1 was not tested on the DNA. TRBV21-1 is a recognized pseudogene. The CDR3 runs to 15 residues. CDR3 in amino acids: CASSNTGGNGNTIYF. CDR3 DNA sequence: TGTGCCAGCAGCAATACAGGGGGGAATGGAAACACCATATATTTT.

The J gene is TRBJ2-7, the V gene TRBV7-2; maybe TRBD2 (6 bases). This CDR3 has 14 amino acids. Germline V CDR1 and CDR2: SGHTA, FQGNSA. Trimming shortened V by 5 bases and J by 0 bases, and 11 bases separated the two germline ends. CDR3 loop: CASSPPGLSYEQYF. In DNA, the CDR3 is TGTGCCAGCAGCCCACCGGGACTCTCCTACGAGCAGTACTTC.

This sequence joins TRBV2 and TRBJ2-1, with 15 bases aligning to TRBD2. Germline V gene data show CDR1 as SNHLY and CDR2 as FYNNEI. Trimming removed 3 bases from V and 7 bases from J; junction bases left unmatched: 4. The CDR3 is made up of 16 amino acids. The CDR3 is CASSDSGTSGGNEQFF. The CDR3 DNA sequence: TGTGCCAGCAGTGACTCCGGGACTAGCGGGGGGAATGAGCAGTTCTTC.

The V and J genes are TRBV10-2 and TRBJ2-5; 9 nucleotides match TRBD1. The CDR3 has 16 residues. Per germline, CDR1 WSHSY and CDR2 SAAADI. The junction had 9 bases not matched to a gene; V was cut back by 0 bases and J by 7 bases. The CDR3 protein is CASSESMAQGAGTQYF. DNA of the CDR3: TGCGCCAGCAGTGAGTCGATGGCACAGGGGGCGGGGACCCAGTACTTC.

The count of this clone is one. The chain combines TRBV14 with TRBJ2-7; 10 bases align to TRBD1. V shed 0 bases and J 10 bases; nucleotides not matched to a gene: 6. From germline, CDR1 is SGHDN and CDR2 FVKESK. The CDR3 length is 14 residues. The DNA of the CDR3 is TGTGCCAGCAGCCAAGATCCCGGGACAGGGGTACAGTACGTC. As protein: CASSQDPGTGVQYV.

The chain recombines TRBV7-2 with TRBJ2-5, with 13 bases matching TRBD2. Trimming cost V 5 bases and J 13 bases; bases outside gene matches: 7. This CDR3 region has 13 residues. Germline CDR1 and CDR2: SGHTA and FQGNSA. CDR3: CASSPGLAGVPYF. CDR3 coding DNA: TGTGCCAGCAGCCCAGGACTAGCGGGGGTCCCGTACTTC.

V usage is TRBV5-6 and J usage is TRBJ2-2, with 9 positions matching TRBD1. The CDR3 runs to 15 residues. Trimming took 4 bases from V and 1 from J; bases not matched to a gene: 2. Per germline, CDR1 SGHDT and CDR2 YYEEEE. The CDR3 here is CASSQDRGNTGELFF. The CDR3 DNA is TGTGCCAGCAGCCAGGACAGGGGGAACACCGGGGAGCTGTTTTTT.

About this clone itself: This specimen includes other DNA sequences encoding the same CDR3. This chain links TRBV19 with TRBJ2-5, with D tentatively TRBD2 (5 bases). V lost 8 bases and J lost 2, with 12 bases in between. Germline assignment: CDR1 LNHDA and CDR2 SQIVND (reference sequence). The CDR3 has 13 amino acids. CDR3 DNA sequence: TGTGCCAGTTCCCCGGGGAATCAAGAGACCCAGTACTTC. Its protein is CASSPGNQETQYF.

This clone was seen a few times. This chain joins TRBV6-1 and TRBJ2-6; 11 nucleotides agree with TRBD1. CDR1 is MNHNS and CDR2 is SASEGT in the germline V gene. This CDR3 has 18 amino acids. Trimming took 3 bases from V and 3 from J; bases not matched to a gene: 7. The CDR3 coding sequence is TGTGCCAGCAGTGACTGGACAGGGGGCGCAGGTGGGGCCAACGTCCTGACTTTC. Translation gives CASSDWTGGAGGANVLTF.

This sequence joins TRBV25-1 and TRBJ2-1, with TRBD2 matching over 9 bases. Germline CDR1 reads MGHDK; CDR2 reads SYGVNS. The CDR3 has 14 amino acids. Germline trimming cut 3 bases from V and 5 bases from J; bases unmatched to any gene: 2. The CDR3 region is CASSDLAGNNEQFF. The CDR3 DNA is TGTGCCAGCAGTGATCTAGCGGGGAACAATGAGCAGTTCTTC.

The rearrangement uses TRBV19 and TRBJ1-2, with D possibly TRBD1 on 5 matching bases. The germline V gene encodes CDR1 LNHDA and CDR2 SQIVND (reference sequence). The CDR3 covers 16 residues. V was clipped by 7 bases and J by 0 bases, with 18 bases between them. The CDR3 loop reads CASTPDAGRPNYGYTF. The CDR3 DNA follows: TGTGCCAGTACGCCAGACGCGGGGCGGCCTAACTATGGCTACACCTTC.

V and J are TRBV19 and TRBJ2-3; D possibly corresponds to TRBD2 (6 bases). The germline V gene has CDR1 LNHDA and CDR2 SQIVND (reference sequence). This CDR3 spans 15 amino acids. V lost 6 bases and J 0 bases, leaving 13 bases between the germline ends. In DNA form, the CDR3 reads TGTGCCAGTAGGCGGGACTCTCGTAGCACAGATACGCAGTATTTT. This codes for CASRRDSRSTDTQYF.

V is TRBV29-1 and J is TRBJ1-1; no definite D call. CDR3 size: 13 residues. In germline, CDR1 is SQVTM, CDR2 ANQGSEA. The V end lost 2 bases, the J end lost 5 bases, and 12 bases lay between the germline ends. CDR3 residues: CSVEPARGTEAFF. The CDR3 coding sequence is TGCAGCGTTGAACCGGCCCGGGGTACTGAAGCTTTCTTT.

This clone was seen a handful of times. This chain uses TRBV19 with TRBJ1-1; D possibly corresponds to TRBD1 (6 bases). This CDR3 has 15 amino acids. V gave up 2 bases and J gave up 0 bases, with 10 bases separating them. Germline CDR1 and CDR2: LNHDA and SQIVND (reference sequence). The CDR3 reads CASSIQGNMNTEAFF. Written as DNA, the CDR3 is TGTGCCAGTAGTATACAGGGGAACATGAACACTGAAGCTTTCTTT. The whole variable domain, filled in from reference TRBV19 and TRBJ1-1, reads DGGITQSPKYLFRKEGQNVTLSCEQNLNHDAMYWYRQDPGQGLRLIYYSQIVNDFQKGDIAEGYSVSREKKESFPLTVTSAQKNPTAFYLCASSIQGNMNTEAFFGQGTRLTVV.

V is TRBV6-1 and J is TRBJ1-5; D perhaps matches TRBD1 (5 bases). V was pared by 7 bases and J by 7 bases, with 14 bases between. CDR1 is MNHNS, CDR2 SASEGT, per germline. CDR3 length: 13 residues. CDR3 bases: TGTGCCAGCAAGGGGATAGCCCGACAGCCCCAGCATTTT. Encoded protein: CASKGIARQPQHF.

The chain couples TRBV7-2 to TRBJ2-3; 12 bases match TRBD2. The CDR3 has 17 amino acids. Germline-derived CDR1 and CDR2 are SGHTA and FQGNSA. V gave up 5 bases and J gave up 2 bases; unmatched junction bases: 8. CDR3 nucleotides: TGTGCCAGCAGCCCCCGGACTAGCGGGGAGTTCACAGATACGCAGTATTTT. Protein: CASSPRTSGEFTDTQYF.

V and J are TRBV28 and TRBJ1-1; 8 bases match TRBD1. Germline V lookup: CDR1 MDHEN, CDR2 SYDVKM. CDR3 length equals 15 residues. Losses at the gene ends were 6 bases for V and 0 bases for J; bases not matched to a gene: 6. CDR3: CASRPWDRMNTEAFF. Here the CDR3 DNA reads TGTGCCAGCAGGCCCTGGGACAGGATGAACACTGAAGCTTTCTTT.

V usage is TRBV28 and J usage is TRBJ1-2; 10 bases align to TRBD1. The CDR3 is 16 amino acids. CDR1 and CDR2 from the germline V gene are MDHEN and SYDVKM. The trim removed 1 base at V and 6 bases at J, leaving 8 bases unmatched. This CDR3 reads CASSLSGTGAPHGYTF. The DNA of the CDR3 is TGTGCCAGCAGTTTATCGGGGACAGGGGCACCTCATGGCTACACCTTC.

This rearrangement joins TRBV11-2 to TRBJ1-4; D ambiguous. Trimming removed 6 bases at V and 1 base at J, with 9 bases between. CDR3 length equals 14 residues. Germline V gives CDR1 SGHAT, CDR2 FQNNGV. CDR3: CASRKQLTNEKLFF. The CDR3 bases are TGTGCCAGCAGAAAACAGCTAACTAATGAAAAACTGTTTTTT.

This clone turned up a few times. This chain connects TRBV20-1 to TRBJ2-3; D is possibly TRBD2 (5 bases). Trimming shortened V by 3 bases and J by 10 bases, and 11 bases separated the two germline ends. The germline V gene has CDR1 DFQATT and CDR2 SNEGSKA (reference sequence). The CDR3 length is 11 residues. The CDR3 DNA sequence: TGCAGTGCTAGTGACGGGCGGGCGCAGTATTTT. Translated, it gives CSASDGRAQYF.

The chain has TRBV7-2 and TRBJ2-2; TRBD1 matches 12 bases. The CDR3 has 14 amino acids. The V gene's germline CDR1 is SGHTA and CDR2 FQGNSA. The trim removed 6 bases at V and 6 bases at J, leaving 2 bases unmatched. In DNA, the CDR3 is TGTGCCAGCAGTCGGGACAGGGGGCCCGGGGAGCTGTTTTTT. Translating gives CASSRDRGPGELFF. The whole variable domain, filled in from reference TRBV7-2 and TRBJ2-2, reads GAGVSQSPSNKVTEKGKDVELRCDPISGHTALYWYRQSLGQGLEFLIYFQGNSAPDKSGLPSDRFSAERTGGSVSTLTIQRTQQEDSAVYLCASSRDRGPGELFFGEGSRLTVL.

This clone was observed a single time. The chain joins TRBV18 to TRBJ2-1, with TRBD2 identical over 13 bases. Germline values: CDR1 KGHSH, CDR2 LQKENI. CDR3 length: 16 residues. V trimming: 0 bases; J trimming: 7 bases; junction bases outside the gene matches: 3. The CDR3 here is CASSPPTSGGRNEQFF. The CDR3 DNA is TGTGCCAGCTCACCACCGACTAGCGGGGGGCGGAATGAGCAGTTCTTC.

This clone was seen once. The chain recombines TRBV7-6 with TRBJ2-5; 8 bases map to TRBD1. Germline V CDR1 and CDR2: SGHVS, FNYEAQ. This CDR3 contains 15 residues. With 5 bases clipped from V and 0 bases from J, the junction kept 5 bases outside the gene matches. The CDR3 nucleotides are TGTGCCAGCAGCCCGGGGACAGGCTACCAAGAGACCCAGTACTTC. It specifies CASSPGTGYQETQYF.

The V gene is TRBV6-4, the J gene TRBJ2-5; D might be TRBD1 (5 bases). The CDR3 length is 15 residues. V lost 2 bases and J lost 1, with 11 bases in between. Germline V gene data show CDR1 as MRHNA and CDR2 as SNTAGT. The DNA for the CDR3 is TGTGCCAGCAGTGACCTAGGGCAGGGCCAAGAGACCCAGTACTTC. Its protein product is CASSDLGQGQETQYF.

The gene calls are TRBV25-1 and TRBJ2-3; weak D call: TRBD1 (6 bases). CDR1 MGHDK and CDR2 SYGVNS come from the germline V gene. The V end lost 3 bases, the J end lost 4 bases, and 17 bases lay between the germline ends. The CDR3 length is 16 residues. In nucleotides, the CDR3 is TGTGCCAGCAGTGACTTGGACAGCCTTAGGCCAGATACGCAGTATTTT. This translates into CASSDLDSLRPDTQYF.

The CDR3 is CASSGRGGDEKLFF. CDR3 bases: TGTGCCAGCAGCGGGAGGGGTGGCGATGAAAAACTGTTTTTT. The chain joins TRBV6-1 to TRBJ1-4; D might be TRBD1 (5 bases). Per germline, CDR1 MNHNS and CDR2 SASEGT. Trimming removed 6 bases at V and 6 bases at J, with 14 bases between. The CDR3 runs 14 residues.

The rearrangement joins TRBV23-1 to TRBJ2-6; D may be TRBD1 (6 bases). TRBV23-1 is reported as an ORF; its role is uncertain. The V end was cut by 11 bases, the J end by 2 bases, with 25 bases between. This CDR3 spans 18 amino acids. The CDR3 spells CARPKPGVPRAGANVLTF. Written as DNA, the CDR3 is TGCGCCCGACCTAAACCAGGGGTCCCTCGTGCTGGGGCCAACGTCCTGACTTTC.